This T cell receptor beta chain was captured in a study of graft-versus-host responses after intestinal transplantation. Each mixed lymphocyte reaction held approximately 200,000 CFSE-labeled responders and approximately 200,000 irradiated violet-dye-labeled stimulators. After mixed lymphocyte reaction, dividing CD4+ and CD8+ responder T cells were sorted. V shed 2 bases and J shed 2 bases, with 9 bases lying between them. CDR1 and CDR2 from the germline V gene are SGHAT and FQDESV (reference sequence). CDR3 size: 14 residues. The method was immunoSEQ multiplex PCR; TCRdb's version includes in-frame clones alone and lacks a portion of them. Here the sample spans about 6,900 clones, about 26% being singletons.

The genes are TRBV11-1 and TRBJ1-1; tentatively, D is TRBD1 (6 bases). The input for sequencing was alloreactive CD4+ T cells from a mixed lymphocyte reaction culture, taken before transplantation. Sample subset: CFSE-low proliferating T cells sorted from roughly 6-day pre-transplant mixed lymphocyte reaction (GvH or HvG direction). This clonotype was sampled from a human patient who was an organ donor for intestinal transplantation. This chain's CDR3 is CASSLLQGNTEAFF. In DNA, the CDR3 is TGTGCCAGCAGCTTACTACAGGGAAACACTGAAGCTTTCTTT.